This section outlines one T cell receptor beta chain sequence together with its context. Read data end 3 residues before the CDR3 end; the end is taken from the germline J gene. MY09/MY11 PCR detected cervical HPV DNA; dot-blot assigned genotypes. Here immunoSEQ multiplex PCR was the method, and the copy in TCRdb shows in-frame clones only, minus some. The repertoire shows some 20,000 clones; the top ten hold around 14%. This CDR3 is built from 18 residues. V lost 4 bases to trimming and J lost 0 bases; unmatched junction nucleotides: 6. The data were taken from a study of T cells in women clearing cervical HPV infection.

Input material: blood buffy coat. The clonotype originates from a woman aged 18 to 75 with a cervical HPV16 infection that either progressed to CIN3+ or cleared (not recorded which). The chain has TRBV12-3 or TRBV12-4 and TRBJ2-6; 10 positions agree with TRBD1. CDR3 DNA, as far as it was read: TGTGCCAGCAGTTCCGACAGGGGGCGTACCTCTGGGGCCAACGTC. Protein sequence: CASSSDRGRTSGANV. The whole CDR3 protein reads CASSSDRGRTSGANVLTF.